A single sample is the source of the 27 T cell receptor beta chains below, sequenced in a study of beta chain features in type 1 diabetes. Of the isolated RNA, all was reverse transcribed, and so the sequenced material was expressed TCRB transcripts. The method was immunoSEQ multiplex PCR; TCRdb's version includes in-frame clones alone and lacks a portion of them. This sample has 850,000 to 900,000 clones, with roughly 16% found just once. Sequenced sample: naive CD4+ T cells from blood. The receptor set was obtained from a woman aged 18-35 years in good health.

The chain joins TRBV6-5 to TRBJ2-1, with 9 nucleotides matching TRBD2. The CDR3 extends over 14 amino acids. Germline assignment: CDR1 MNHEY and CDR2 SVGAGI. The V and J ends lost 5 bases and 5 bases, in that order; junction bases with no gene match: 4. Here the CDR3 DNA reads TGTGCCAGCAGTCGGACTAGCGTCGACAATGAGCAGTTCTTC. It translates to CASSRTSVDNEQFF.

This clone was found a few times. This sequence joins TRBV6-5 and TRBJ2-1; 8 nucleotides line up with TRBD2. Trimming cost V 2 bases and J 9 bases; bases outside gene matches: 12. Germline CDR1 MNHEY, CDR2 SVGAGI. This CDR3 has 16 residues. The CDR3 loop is CASSYTSGTQTGEQFF. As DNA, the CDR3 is TGTGCCAGCAGTTACACTAGCGGTACACAAACGGGTGAGCAGTTCTTC.

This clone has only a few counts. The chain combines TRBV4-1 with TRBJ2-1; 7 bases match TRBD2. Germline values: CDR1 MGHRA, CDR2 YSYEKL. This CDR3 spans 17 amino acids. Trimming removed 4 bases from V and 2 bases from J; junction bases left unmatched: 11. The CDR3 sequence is CASSPAGSGIPYNEQFF. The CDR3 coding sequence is TGCGCCAGCAGCCCCGCCGGGAGCGGGATCCCCTACAATGAGCAGTTCTTC.

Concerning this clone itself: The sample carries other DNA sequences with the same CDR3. The CDR3 nucleotides read TGCGCCAGCAGCCCGGGCCAGGGGGGCGATGAGCAGTTCTTC. Amino acids: CASSPGQGGDEQFF. V is TRBV5-1 and J is TRBJ2-1; tentatively, D is TRBD1 (7 bases). CDR3 length: 14 residues. CDR1 is SGHRS, CDR2 YFSETQ, per germline. V lost 4 bases to trimming and J lost 8 bases, with 16 bases between them.

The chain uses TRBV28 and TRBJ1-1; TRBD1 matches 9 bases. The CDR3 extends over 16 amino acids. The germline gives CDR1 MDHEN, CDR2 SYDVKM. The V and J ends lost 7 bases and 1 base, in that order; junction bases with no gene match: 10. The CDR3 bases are TGTGCCAGCACTAGGGACAGGGCGTGGAGGAACACTGAAGCTTTCTTT. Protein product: CASTRDRAWRNTEAFF.

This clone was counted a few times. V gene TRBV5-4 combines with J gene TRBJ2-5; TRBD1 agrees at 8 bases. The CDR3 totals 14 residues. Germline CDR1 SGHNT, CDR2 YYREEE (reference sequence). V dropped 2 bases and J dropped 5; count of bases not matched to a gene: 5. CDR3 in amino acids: CASSLDRGLETQYF. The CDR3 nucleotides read TGTGCCAGCAGCTTAGACAGGGGTTTGGAGACCCAGTACTTC.

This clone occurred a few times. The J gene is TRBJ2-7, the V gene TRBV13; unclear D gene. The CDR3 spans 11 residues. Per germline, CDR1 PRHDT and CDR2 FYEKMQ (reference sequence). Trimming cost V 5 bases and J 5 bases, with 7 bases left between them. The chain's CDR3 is CASSLVDEQYF. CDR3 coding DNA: TGTGCCAGCAGCCTGGTGGACGAGCAGTACTTC.

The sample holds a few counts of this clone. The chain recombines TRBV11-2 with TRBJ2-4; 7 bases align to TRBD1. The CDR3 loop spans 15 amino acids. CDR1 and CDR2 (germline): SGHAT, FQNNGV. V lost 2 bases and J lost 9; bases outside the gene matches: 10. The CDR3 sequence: CASSLPTTGLGIQYF. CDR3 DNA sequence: TGTGCCAGCAGCTTACCCACGACAGGGTTGGGCATTCAGTACTTC.

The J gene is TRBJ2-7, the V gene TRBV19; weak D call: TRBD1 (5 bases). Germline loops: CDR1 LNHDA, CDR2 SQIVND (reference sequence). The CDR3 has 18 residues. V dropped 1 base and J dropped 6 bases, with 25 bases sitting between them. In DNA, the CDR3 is TGTGCCAGTAGTATAGGTGGCAGTTTCGTGGGGCGTCCTGGCGAGCAGTACTTC. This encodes CASSIGGSFVGRPGEQYF.

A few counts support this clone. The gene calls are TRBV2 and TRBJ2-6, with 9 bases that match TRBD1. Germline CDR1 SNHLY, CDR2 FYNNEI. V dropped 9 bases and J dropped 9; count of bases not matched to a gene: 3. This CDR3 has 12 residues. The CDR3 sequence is CARGQGYNVLTF. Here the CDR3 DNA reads TGTGCCAGGGGACAGGGTTACAACGTCCTGACTTTC.

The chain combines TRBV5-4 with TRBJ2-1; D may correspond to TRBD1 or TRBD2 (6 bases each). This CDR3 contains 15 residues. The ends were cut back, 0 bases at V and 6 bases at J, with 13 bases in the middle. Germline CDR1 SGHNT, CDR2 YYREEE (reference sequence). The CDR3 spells CASSLAGAAFNEQFF. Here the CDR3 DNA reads TGTGCCAGCAGCTTGGCGGGGGCTGCGTTCAATGAGCAGTTCTTC.

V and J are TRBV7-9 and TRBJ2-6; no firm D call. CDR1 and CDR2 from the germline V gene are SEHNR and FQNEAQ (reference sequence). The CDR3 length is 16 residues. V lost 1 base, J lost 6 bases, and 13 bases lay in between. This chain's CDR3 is CASSLEGSVEANVLTF. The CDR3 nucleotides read TGTGCCAGCAGCTTAGAAGGATCAGTCGAGGCCAACGTCCTGACTTTC.

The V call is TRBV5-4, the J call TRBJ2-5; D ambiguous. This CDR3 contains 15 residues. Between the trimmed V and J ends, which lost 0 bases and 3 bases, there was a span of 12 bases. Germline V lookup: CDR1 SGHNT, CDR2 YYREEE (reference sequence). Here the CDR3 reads CASSLGRHSKETQYF. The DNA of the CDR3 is TGTGCCAGCAGCTTGGGGCGACATAGCAAAGAGACCCAGTACTTC.

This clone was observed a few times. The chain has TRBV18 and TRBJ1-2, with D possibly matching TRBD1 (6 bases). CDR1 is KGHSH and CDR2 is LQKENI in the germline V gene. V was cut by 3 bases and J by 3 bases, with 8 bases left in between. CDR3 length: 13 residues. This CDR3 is CASSPGADYGYTF. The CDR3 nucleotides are TGTGCCAGCTCACCGGGGGCAGACTATGGCTACACCTTC.

The CDR3 loop is CASSLAYRLADSSYEQYF. The CDR3, as DNA: TGTGCCAGCAGCTTAGCGTATCGGCTAGCGGACAGCTCCTACGAGCAGTACTTC. The genes are TRBV7-8 and TRBJ2-7; possibly TRBD2 for D (7 bases). The CDR3 is 18 amino acids. Germline CDR1 SGHVS, CDR2 FQNEAQ. Deletions cut 0 bases from V and 0 bases from J, with 18 bases between.

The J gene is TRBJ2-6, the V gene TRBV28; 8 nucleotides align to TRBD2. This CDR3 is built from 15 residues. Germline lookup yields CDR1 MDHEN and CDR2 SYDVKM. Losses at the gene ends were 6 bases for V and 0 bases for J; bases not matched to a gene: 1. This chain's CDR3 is CASRSGSSGANVLTF. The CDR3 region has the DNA TGTGCCAGCAGGAGCGGGAGCTCTGGGGCCAACGTCCTGACTTTC. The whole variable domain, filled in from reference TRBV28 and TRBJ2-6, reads DVKVTQSSRYLVKRTGEKVFLECVQDMDHENMFWYRQDPGLGLRLIYFSYDVKMKEKGDIPEGYSVSREKKERFSLILESASTNQTSMYLCASRSGSSGANVLTFGAGSRLTVL.

The CDR3 here is CASSQTRGQARVRTQYF. Written as DNA, the CDR3 is TGCGCCAGCAGTCAAACCCGGGGACAGGCGCGAGTACGGACCCAGTACTTC. V gene TRBV23-1 combines with J gene TRBJ2-5; 8 bases line up with TRBD1. TRBV23-1 is an ORF for which the function is uncertain. This CDR3 has 17 residues. Trimming took 2 bases from V and 7 from J; bases not matched to a gene: 15.

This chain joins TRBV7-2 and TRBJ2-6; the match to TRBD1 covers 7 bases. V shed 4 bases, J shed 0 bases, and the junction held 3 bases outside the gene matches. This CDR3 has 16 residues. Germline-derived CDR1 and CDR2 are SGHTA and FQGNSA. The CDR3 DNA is TGTGCCAGCAGCTACCGACAGGGCTCTGGGGCCAACGTCCTGACTTTC. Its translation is CASSYRQGSGANVLTF.

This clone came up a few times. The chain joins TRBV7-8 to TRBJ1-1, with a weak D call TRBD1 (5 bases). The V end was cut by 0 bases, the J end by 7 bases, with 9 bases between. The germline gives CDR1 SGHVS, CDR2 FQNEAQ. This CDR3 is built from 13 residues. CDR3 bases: TGTGCCAGCAGCTTAGCGCGGGGGATTGAAGCTTTCTTT. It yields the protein CASSLARGIEAFF.

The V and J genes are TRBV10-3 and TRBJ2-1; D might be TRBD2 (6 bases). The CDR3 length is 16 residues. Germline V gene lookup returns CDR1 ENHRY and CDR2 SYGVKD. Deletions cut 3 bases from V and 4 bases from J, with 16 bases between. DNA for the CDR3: TGTGCCATCAGTGAACTAGCAGGCACCTTATACAATGAGCAGTTCTTC. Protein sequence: CAISELAGTLYNEQFF.

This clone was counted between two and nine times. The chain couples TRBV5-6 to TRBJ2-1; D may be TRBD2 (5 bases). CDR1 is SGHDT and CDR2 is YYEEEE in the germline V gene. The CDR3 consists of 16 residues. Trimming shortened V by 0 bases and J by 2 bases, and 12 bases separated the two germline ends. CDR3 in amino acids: CASSLDGGNTYNEQFF. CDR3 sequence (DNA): TGTGCCAGCAGCTTGGATGGAGGTAATACCTACAATGAGCAGTTCTTC.

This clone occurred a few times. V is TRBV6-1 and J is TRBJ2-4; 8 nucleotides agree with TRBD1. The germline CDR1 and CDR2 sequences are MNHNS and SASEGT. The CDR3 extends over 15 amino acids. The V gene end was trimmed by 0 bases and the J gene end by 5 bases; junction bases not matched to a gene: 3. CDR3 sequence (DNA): TGTGCCAGCAGTGAAGCGGCGACAGGGGAAAACATTCAGTACTTC. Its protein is CASSEAATGENIQYF.

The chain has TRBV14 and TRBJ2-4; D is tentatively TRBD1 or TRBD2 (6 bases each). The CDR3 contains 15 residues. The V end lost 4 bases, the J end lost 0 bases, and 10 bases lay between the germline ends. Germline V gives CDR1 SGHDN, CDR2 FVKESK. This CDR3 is CASSPSGAAKNIQYF. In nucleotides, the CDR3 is TGTGCCAGCAGCCCCTCGGGGGCAGCCAAAAACATTCAGTACTTC.

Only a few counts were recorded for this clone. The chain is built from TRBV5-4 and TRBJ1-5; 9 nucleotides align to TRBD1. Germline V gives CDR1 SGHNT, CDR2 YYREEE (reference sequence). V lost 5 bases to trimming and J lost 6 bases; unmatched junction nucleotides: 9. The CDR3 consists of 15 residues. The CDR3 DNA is TGTGCCAGCAGTCCGGGACAGGGATTGGGTCAGCCCCAGCATTTT. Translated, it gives CASSPGQGLGQPQHF.

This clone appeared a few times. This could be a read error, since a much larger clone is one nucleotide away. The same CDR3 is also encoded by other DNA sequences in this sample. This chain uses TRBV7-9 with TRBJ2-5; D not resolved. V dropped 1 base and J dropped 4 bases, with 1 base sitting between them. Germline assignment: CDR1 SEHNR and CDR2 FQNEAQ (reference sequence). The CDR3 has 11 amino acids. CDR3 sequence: CASSLVETQYF. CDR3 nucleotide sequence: TGTGCCAGCAGCTTAGTAGAGACCCAGTACTTC.

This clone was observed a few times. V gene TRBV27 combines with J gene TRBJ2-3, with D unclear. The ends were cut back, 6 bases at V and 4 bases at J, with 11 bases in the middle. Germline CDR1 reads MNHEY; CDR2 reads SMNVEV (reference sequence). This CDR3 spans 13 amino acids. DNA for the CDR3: TGTGCCAGCAGGAGGCCTTCGGCAGATACGCAGTATTTT. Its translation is CASRRPSADTQYF.

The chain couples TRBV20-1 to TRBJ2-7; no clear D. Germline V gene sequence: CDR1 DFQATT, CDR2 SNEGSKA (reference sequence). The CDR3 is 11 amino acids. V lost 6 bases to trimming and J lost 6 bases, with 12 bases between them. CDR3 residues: CSAFSALEQYF. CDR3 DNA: TGCAGTGCCTTCTCGGCACTCGAGCAGTACTTC.